The clone carrying this T cell receptor (beta chain) has just a few counts. TCRdb reanalysed the 5' RACE reads using MiXCR and keeps one entry per CDR3 protein. The sample contains 340,000 or so distinct CDR3 sequences, under 15% of which appear only once. This sample is drawn from a study of T cells after yellow fever vaccination. The sequence derives from a man younger than 35 who received the YFV17D yellow fever vaccine. The material was CD4+ T cells sorted from PBMCs, obtained 15 days after the yellow fever booster vaccination.

DNA for the CDR3: TGCGCCAGCAGCTTGGCCGGTCAGAACACAGATACGCAGTATTTT. This gives the protein CASSLAGQNTDTQYF. J is TRBJ2-3 and V is TRBV5-1; D gene unclear. This CDR3 is 15 amino acids long. Trimming took 0 bases from V and 2 from J, leaving 10 bases between them. CDR1 and CDR2 from the germline V gene are SGHRS and YFSETQ.